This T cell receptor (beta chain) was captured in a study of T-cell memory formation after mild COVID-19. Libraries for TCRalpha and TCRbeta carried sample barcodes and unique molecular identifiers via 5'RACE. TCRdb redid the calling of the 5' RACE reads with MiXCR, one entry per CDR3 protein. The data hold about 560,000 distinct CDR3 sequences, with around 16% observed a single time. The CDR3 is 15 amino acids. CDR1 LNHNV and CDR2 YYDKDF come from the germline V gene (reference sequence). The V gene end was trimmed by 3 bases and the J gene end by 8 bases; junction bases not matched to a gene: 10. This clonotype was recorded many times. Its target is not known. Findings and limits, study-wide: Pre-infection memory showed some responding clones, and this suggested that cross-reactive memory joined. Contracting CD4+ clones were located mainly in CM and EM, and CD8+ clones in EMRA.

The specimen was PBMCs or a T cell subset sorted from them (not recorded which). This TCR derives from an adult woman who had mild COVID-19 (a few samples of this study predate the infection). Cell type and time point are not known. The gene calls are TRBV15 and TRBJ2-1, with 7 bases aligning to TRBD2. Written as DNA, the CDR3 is TGTGCCACCAGCAGTGGCGGGAGAGTCCACGATGAGCAGTTCTTC. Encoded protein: CATSSGGRVHDEQFF.